This T cell receptor (beta chain) came from a study of T cells in Graves' hyperthyroidism and ophthalmopathy. Whole-study context: Peripheral blood draws took place at initial diagnosis, ahead of any treatment.

Germline V CDR1 and CDR2: SGHRS, YFSETQ. The CDR3 is 15 residues long. Trimming pared 1 base from V and 1 base from J, leaving 11 bases between. The authors took PBMCs from 10 ml fresh peripheral blood. A few counts support this clonotype. Regions amplified from RNA transcripts were the TCR beta CDR3 regions. First-round RT-PCR of the TCR CDR3 relied on the HTBI primer set. Each CDR3 protein is one row after TCRdb ran MiXCR on the multiplex PCR reads. The repertoire has approximately 400,000 distinct CDR3 sequences, roughly 15% of them found once; the top ten carry about 20%. This receptor was obtained from a woman aged 25-40 years with Graves' ophthalmopathy. The rearrangement links TRBV5-1 to TRBJ1-2, with a possible D match to TRBD1 (5 bases). The sample comprised blood. The CDR3 loop reads CASSLNVQGNYGYTF. CDR3 coding DNA: TGCGCCAGCAGCTTGAACGTGCAGGGTAACTATGGCTACACCTTC.